Presented here are 8 T cell receptor beta chains from one specimen sequenced in a study of blood T cell repertoires in COVID-19. Sequenced by immunoSEQ multiplex PCR; TCRdb stores in-frame clones only, minus some. This sample yields about 210,000 clones, of which roughly 80% are seen a single time; 7.2% belongs to the top ten. Input material: peripheral blood. Receptors were obtained from a woman in her 70s with acute or convalescent COVID-19.

This clone was observed a handful of times. The V gene is TRBV3-1 (or the pseudogene TRBV3-2), the J gene TRBJ2-3, with 11 bases matching TRBD2. The germline V gene has CDR1 LGHDT and CDR2 YNNKEL (reference sequence). CDR3 length: 17 residues. Trimming took 1 base from V and 8 from J; bases not matched to a gene: 11. The CDR3 is CASSQGRGTSGTGTQYF. In DNA form, the CDR3 reads TGTGCCAGCAGCCAAGGGCGGGGGACTAGCGGCACGGGTACGCAGTATTTT.

The chain joins TRBV15 to TRBJ1-4; 9 bases are shared with TRBD1. CDR1 LNHNV and CDR2 YYDKDF come from the germline V gene (reference sequence). V lost 4 bases, J lost 8 bases, and 5 bases stayed unmatched. CDR3 length: 14 residues. The CDR3 sequence: CATSTDRGGEKLFF. In DNA, the CDR3 is TGTGCCACCAGCACGGACAGGGGTGGGGAAAAACTGTTTTTT.

The chain links TRBV10-3 to TRBJ2-3, with 7 nucleotides matching TRBD1. The germline gives CDR1 ENHRY, CDR2 SYGVKD. J gave up 0 bases and V 8 bases, and 8 bases lay outside the gene matches. The CDR3 loop spans 15 amino acids. The CDR3 is CAIQTGFLSTDTQYF. The CDR3 DNA reads TGTGCCATCCAGACAGGGTTTTTAAGCACAGATACGCAGTATTTT.

This chain uses TRBV12-3 or TRBV12-4 with TRBJ2-5, with D possibly matching TRBD2 (5 bases). With 6 bases removed from V and 4 bases from J, the gap between germline ends came to 12 bases. The CDR3 runs 13 residues. CDR3 bases: TGTGCCAGCAGCTTCAGCGGAAGAGAGACCCAGTACTTC. Translating gives CASSFSGRETQYF.

This chain uses TRBV24-1 with TRBJ2-5; 14 bases are a match to TRBD2. This CDR3 has 15 amino acids. J gave up 6 bases and V 6 bases, and 5 bases lay outside the gene matches. Looked up from germline, CDR1 is KGHDR and CDR2 is SFDVKD. As DNA, the CDR3 is TGTGCCACCAGTCAGACTAGCGGGGGGGCCCAGACCCAGTACTTC. Translated: CATSQTSGGAQTQYF.

The gene calls are TRBV19 and TRBJ1-2; D ambiguous. CDR3 length: 14 residues. CDR1 and CDR2 from the germline V gene are LNHDA and SQIVND (reference sequence). Deletions cut 7 bases from V and 4 bases from J, with 16 bases between. Here the CDR3 DNA reads TGTGCCAGTACCCACCGTGCCAAGAGCTATGGCTACACCTTC. Its translation is CASTHRAKSYGYTF.

The rearrangement uses TRBV10-2 and TRBJ1-2; no clear D. Germline V gene data show CDR1 as WSHSY and CDR2 as SAAADI. Trimming cost V 0 bases and J 4 bases, with 6 bases left between them. The CDR3 runs 13 residues. Here the CDR3 reads CASSESSSYGYTF. As DNA, the CDR3 is TGCGCCAGCAGTGAGTCGTCGAGCTATGGCTACACCTTC.

The chain employs TRBV10-3 and TRBJ1-3, with D hard to call. Germline-derived CDR1 and CDR2 are ENHRY and SYGVKD. The length of the CDR3 is 11 residues. With 6 bases removed from V and 4 bases from J, the gap between germline ends came to 4 bases. The CDR3 spells CAISRGNTIYF. DNA for the CDR3: TGTGCCATCAGCAGGGGAAACACCATATATTTT.